The 2 T cell receptor beta chains in this list originate from one sample, sequenced in a study of identifying expanded T cells in peripheral blood. Profiled with immunoSEQ multiplex PCR; TCRdb holds only in-frame clones, not every one. Among approximately 90,000 clones, around 87% were seen once, and the ten largest hold approximately 5.6%. Sequenced: blood. All receptors derive from a person aged 18 to 75 in good health.

This chain connects TRBV9 to TRBJ2-4; D ambiguous. Germline V gives CDR1 SGDLS, CDR2 YYNGEE. This CDR3 comprises 14 residues. Trimming took off 1 base at V and 6 bases at J, with 11 bases between the two ends. The CDR3: CASSVSRWGNIQYF. The CDR3 nucleotides are TGTGCCAGCAGCGTATCCCGGTGGGGAAACATTCAGTACTTC. Variable domain in full (rest from reference TRBV9 and TRBJ2-4): DSGVTQTPKHLITATGQRVTLRCSPRSGDLSVYWYQQSLDQGLQFLIQYYNGEERAKGNILERFSAQQFPDLHSELNLSSLELGDSALYFCASSVSRWGNIQYFGAGTRLSVL.

The genes are TRBV6-5 and TRBJ1-1, with 8 bases matching TRBD1. This CDR3 spans 13 amino acids. Germline CDR1 reads MNHEY; CDR2 reads SVGAGI. With V trimmed by 5 bases and J by 4 bases, 3 bases remained unmatched. DNA of the CDR3: TGTGCCAGCAGTATGGACAGGGTCACTGAAGCTTTCTTT. This sequence encodes CASSMDRVTEAFF.